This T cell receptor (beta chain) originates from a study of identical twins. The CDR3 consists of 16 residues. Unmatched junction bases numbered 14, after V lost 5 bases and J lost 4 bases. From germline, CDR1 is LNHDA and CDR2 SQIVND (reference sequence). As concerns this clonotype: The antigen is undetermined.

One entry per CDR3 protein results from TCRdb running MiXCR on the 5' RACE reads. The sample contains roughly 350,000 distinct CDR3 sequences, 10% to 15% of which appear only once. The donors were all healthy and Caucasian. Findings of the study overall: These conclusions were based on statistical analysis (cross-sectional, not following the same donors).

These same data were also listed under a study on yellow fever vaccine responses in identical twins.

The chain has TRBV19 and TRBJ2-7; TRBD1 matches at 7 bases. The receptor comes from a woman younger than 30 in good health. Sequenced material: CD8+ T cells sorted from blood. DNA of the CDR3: TGTGCCAGTAGTCCCCACAGACAGGGCTCCCGATACGAGCAGTACGTC. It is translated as CASSPHRQGSRYEQYV.